This T cell receptor (beta chain) was sequenced for a study of CD8 T cells in ankylosing spondylitis. Points from the study as a whole: Characteristic of ankylosing spondylitis blood, it appeared, was a TCR beta motif comprising several highly homologous variants. Significantly higher representation of disease-linked clones was reported for matched ankylosing spondylitis synovial fluid.

Quantitative 5'-RACE was performed with molecular barcodes, and it yielded the TCR beta libraries. TCRdb reprocessed the 5' RACE reads with MiXCR, giving one entry per CDR3 protein. Of a few hundred thousand distinct CDR3 sequences detected, 10% to 15% appear once; the ten largest clones hold about 6.5%. Germline V gene lookup returns CDR1 LGHDT and CDR2 YNNKEL (reference sequence). The CDR3 spans 16 residues. Trimming left V 0 bases short and J 0 bases short, with 10 bases between. Turning to this clonotype: Its antigen is currently unknown.

The chain joins TRBV3-1 to TRBJ2-3, with D perhaps matching TRBD2 (5 bases). Sequenced sample: blood, either unsorted or a sorted T cell fraction (not recorded which). This TCR was sampled from a male donor with ankylosing spondylitis. In DNA form, the CDR3 reads TGTGCCAGCAGCCAAGATCCGGCGGGTAGCACAGATACGCAGTATTTT. This codes for CASSQDPAGSTDTQYF.